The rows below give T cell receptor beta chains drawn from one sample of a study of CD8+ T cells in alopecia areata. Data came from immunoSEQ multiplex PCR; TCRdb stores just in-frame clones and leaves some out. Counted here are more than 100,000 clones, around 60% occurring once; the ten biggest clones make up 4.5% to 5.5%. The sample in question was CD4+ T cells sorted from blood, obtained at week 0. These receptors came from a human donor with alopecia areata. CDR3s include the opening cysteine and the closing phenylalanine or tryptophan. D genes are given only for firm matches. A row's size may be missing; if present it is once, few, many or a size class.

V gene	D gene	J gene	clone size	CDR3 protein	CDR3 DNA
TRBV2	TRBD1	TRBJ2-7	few	CASRRQGYEQYF	TGTGCCAGCAGGAGACAGGGGTACGAGCAGTACTTC
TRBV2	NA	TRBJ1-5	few	CASSGGIAEHF	TGTGCCAGCAGTGGAGGGATCGCAGAACATTTT
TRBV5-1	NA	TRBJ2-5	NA	CASSLLTGQETQYF	TGCGCCAGCAGCTTGTTGACGGGCCAAGAGACCCAGTACTTC
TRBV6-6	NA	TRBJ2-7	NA	CASRHRDKGGEQYF	TGTGCCAGCAGGCACAGGGACAAAGGGGGCGAGCAGTACTTC
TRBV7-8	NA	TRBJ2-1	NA	CASSFIEGEQFF	TGTGCCAGCAGCTTTATAGAGGGGGAGCAGTTCTTC
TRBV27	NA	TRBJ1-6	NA	CASSSRFRGSSYNSPLHF	TGTGCCAGCAGTTCCAGATTTAGGGGGAGCTCCTATAATTCACCCCTCCACTTT
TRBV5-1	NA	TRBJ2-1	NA	CASSEPKNQGEQFF	TGCGCCAGCAGCGAACCAAAAAATCAGGGGGAGCAGTTCTTC
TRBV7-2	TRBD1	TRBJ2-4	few	CASSLDRGWVIQYF	TGTGCCAGCAGCTTAGACAGGGGGTGGGTCATTCAGTACTTC
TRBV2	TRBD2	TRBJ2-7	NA	CANIAGGDPYEQYF	TGTGCCAATATAGCGGGGGGTGATCCCTACGAGCAGTACTTC
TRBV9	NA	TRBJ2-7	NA	CASSFPGSHEQYF	TGTGCCAGCAGCTTCCCAGGGAGTCACGAGCAGTACTTC
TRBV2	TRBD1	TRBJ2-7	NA	CASTRDRGDEQYF	TGTGCCAGCACGCGGGACAGGGGTGACGAGCAGTACTTC
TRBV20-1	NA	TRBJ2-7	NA	CSAEGHYEQYF	TGCAGTGCTGAGGGTCACTACGAGCAGTACTTC
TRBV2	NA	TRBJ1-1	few	CASSEFNRVNTEAFF	TGTGCCAGCAGTGAATTTAACAGGGTGAACACTGAAGCTTTCTTT
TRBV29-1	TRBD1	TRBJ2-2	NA	CSAAGTGNTGELFF	TGCAGCGCGGCCGGGACAGGGAACACCGGGGAGCTGTTTTTT
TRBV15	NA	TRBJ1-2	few	CATSRGETPGSGYTF	TGTGCCACCAGCAGAGGAGAGACCCCGGGCTCTGGCTACACCTTC